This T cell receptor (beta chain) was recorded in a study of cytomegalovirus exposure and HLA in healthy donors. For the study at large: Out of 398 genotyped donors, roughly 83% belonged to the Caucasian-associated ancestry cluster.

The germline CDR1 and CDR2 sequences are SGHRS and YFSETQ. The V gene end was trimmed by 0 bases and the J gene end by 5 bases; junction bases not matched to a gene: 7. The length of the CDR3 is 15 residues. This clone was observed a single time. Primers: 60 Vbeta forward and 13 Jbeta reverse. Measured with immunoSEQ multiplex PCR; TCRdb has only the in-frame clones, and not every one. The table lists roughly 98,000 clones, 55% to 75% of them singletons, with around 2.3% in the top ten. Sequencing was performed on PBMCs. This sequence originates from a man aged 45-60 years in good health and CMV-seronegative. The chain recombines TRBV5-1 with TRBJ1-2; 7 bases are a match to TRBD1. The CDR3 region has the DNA TGCGCCAGCAGCTTGGGCGGGGACAGTCCGTATGGCTACACCTTC. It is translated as CASSLGGDSPYGYTF.